This T cell receptor (beta chain) was identified in a study of blood T cell repertoires in COVID-19 (dated by TCRdb to 2020 to 2022). With regard to the full study: Samples covering the acute and convalescent phases of COVID-19 were provided by collaborators in the United States, Italy and Spain. A freely available public database, intended as a resource for researchers studying the immune response to SARS-CoV-2, is where the repertoires were released. The sample metadata nearly always contained a de-identified subject ID, COVID-19 status, age in years and sex. Samples were obtained from the ongoing ImmuneRACE study (first 160 participants) and from approximately 1,200 subjects provided by 6 global collaborators. HLA class I and class II types, where available, came from metadata supplied by the sample provider rather than from assay-based typing. The prospective study material was composed of cDNA or gDNA derived from T cells, B-cell-depleted T cells, or PBMCs. The dataset comprised deeply sampled blood TCRbeta repertoires from subjects exposed to, actively infected with, or recovered from COVID-19. Study-wide findings and limitations: The quantity of clinical and demographic metadata differed by source and by participant and was supplied without curation.

The collaborating institutions used their own protocols to collect whole blood in K2EDTA tubes. For TCRbeta analysis, collaborators shipped samples as frozen whole blood, isolated PBMCs, or DNA extracted from either of those sample types. TCRbeta CDR3 regions were amplified from genomic DNA by means of the immunoSEQ Assay, a bias-controlled multiplex PCR. As for the authors' bioinformatics: The number of nucleated cells in each sample was estimated by amplification of reference gene primers within the assay. Sequence reads were collapsed and filtered to measure the absolute abundance of every unique TCRbeta CDR3 rearrangement. For each sample, productive Simpson clonality was calculated as the square root of Simpson's diversity index across productive rearrangements. Here the immuneACCESS table is served through TCRdb, limited to in-frame sequences with V and J called. Missing clones are a known gap in these copies; in checked studies unresolved V genes cover under half, and the rest lacks a known reason. V and J calls and clone size are copied from that table; D and trimming were computed from the DNA. Present in this sample are tens of thousands of clones, about 80% of which were seen just once. Of the sample, over 30% is held by the ten largest clones.

Regarding this clone: Its recognized antigen is unknown. The record has no base qualities; no much larger clone is one base away.

Trimming leaves V shorter by 3 bases and J shorter by 7 bases, with the junction holding 9 bases beyond the gene matches. The CDR3 covers 13 residues, taking in both the cysteine and the phenylalanine. Here the CDR3 DNA is all that survives: 39 bases in frame from base 1. The germline V gene encodes CDR1 GTSNPN and CDR2 SVGIG (reference sequence). This receptor was identified in a human donor in a cohort sampled during active COVID-19. Specimen: peripheral blood. The V gene is TRBV30 and the J gene is TRBJ2-7; a stretch of 7 junction bases matches TRBD1. The nucleotide sequence reads as follows: TGTGCCTGGAGCCGGAGCAGGGGGATGGAGCAGTACTTC. This encodes CAWSRSRGMEQYF. The CDR3 plus the reference TRBV30 and TRBJ2-7 genes for the other parts give the full variable domain: SQTIHQWPATLVQPVGSPLSLECTVEGTSNPNLYWYRQAAGRGLQLLFYSVGIGQISSEVPQNLSASRPQDRQFILSSKKLLLSDSGFYLCAWSRSRGMEQYFGPGTRLTVT.